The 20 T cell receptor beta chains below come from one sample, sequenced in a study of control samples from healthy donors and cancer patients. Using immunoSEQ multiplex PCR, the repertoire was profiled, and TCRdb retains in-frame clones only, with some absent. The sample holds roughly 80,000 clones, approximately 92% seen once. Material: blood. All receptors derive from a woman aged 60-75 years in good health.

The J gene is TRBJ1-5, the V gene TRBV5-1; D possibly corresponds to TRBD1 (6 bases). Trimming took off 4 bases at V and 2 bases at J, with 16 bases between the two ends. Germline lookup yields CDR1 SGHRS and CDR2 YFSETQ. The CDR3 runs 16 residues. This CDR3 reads CASSPEGDNRNQPQHF. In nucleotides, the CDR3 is TGCGCCAGCAGCCCCGAGGGGGACAATCGCAATCAGCCCCAGCATTTT.

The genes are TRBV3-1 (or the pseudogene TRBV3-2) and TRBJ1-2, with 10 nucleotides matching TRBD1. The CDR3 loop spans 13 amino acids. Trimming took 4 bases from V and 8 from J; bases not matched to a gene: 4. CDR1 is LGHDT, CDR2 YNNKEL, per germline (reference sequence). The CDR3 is CASSPDRGQGYTF. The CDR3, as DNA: TGTGCCAGCAGCCCCGACAGGGGGCAAGGCTACACCTTC.

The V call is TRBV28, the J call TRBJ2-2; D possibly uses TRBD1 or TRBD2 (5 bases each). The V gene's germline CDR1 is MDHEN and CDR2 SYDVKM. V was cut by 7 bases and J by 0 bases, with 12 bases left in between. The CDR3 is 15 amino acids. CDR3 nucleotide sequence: TGTGCCAGCAATGCCGGGACGGCGAACACCGGGGAGCTGTTTTTT. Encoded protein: CASNAGTANTGELFF.

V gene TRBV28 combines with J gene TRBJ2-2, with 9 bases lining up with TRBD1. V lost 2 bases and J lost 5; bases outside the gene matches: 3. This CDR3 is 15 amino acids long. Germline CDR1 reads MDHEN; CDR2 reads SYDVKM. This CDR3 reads CASSLGGTGTGELFF. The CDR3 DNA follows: TGTGCCAGCAGTTTAGGTGGGACAGGGACCGGGGAGCTGTTTTTT.

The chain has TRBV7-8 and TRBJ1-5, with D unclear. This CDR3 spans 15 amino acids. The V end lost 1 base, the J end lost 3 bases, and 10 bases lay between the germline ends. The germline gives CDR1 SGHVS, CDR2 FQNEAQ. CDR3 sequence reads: CASSLVGGVNQPQHF. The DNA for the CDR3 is TGTGCCAGCAGCTTAGTCGGAGGCGTCAATCAGCCCCAGCATTTT.

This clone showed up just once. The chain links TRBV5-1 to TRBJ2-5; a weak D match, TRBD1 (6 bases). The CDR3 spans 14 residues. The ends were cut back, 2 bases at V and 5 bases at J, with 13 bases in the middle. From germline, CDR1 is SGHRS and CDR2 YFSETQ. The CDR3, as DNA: TGCGCCAGCAGCTTCCCAGGGGCGGGCGAGACCCAGTACTTC. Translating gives CASSFPGAGETQYF.

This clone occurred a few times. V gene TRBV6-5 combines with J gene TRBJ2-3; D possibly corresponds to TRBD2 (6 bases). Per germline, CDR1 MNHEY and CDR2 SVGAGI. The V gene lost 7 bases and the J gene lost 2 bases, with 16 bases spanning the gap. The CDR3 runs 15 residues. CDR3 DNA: TGTGCCAGCACAGGGAGGACTGGGATCACAGATACGCAGTATTTT. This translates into CASTGRTGITDTQYF.

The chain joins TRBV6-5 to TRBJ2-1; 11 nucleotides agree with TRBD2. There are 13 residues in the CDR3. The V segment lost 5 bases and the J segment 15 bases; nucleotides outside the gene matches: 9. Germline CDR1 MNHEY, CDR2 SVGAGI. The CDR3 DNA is TGTGCCAGCAGTCCACCGACTAGCGGGGCCTTGTTCTTC. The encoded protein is CASSPPTSGALFF.

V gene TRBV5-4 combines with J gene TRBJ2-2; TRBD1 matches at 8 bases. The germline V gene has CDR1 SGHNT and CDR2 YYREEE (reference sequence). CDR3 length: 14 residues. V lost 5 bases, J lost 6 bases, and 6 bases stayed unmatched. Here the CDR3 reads CASRPRQGSGELFF. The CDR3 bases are TGTGCCAGCAGACCGCGACAGGGGTCCGGGGAGCTGTTTTTT.

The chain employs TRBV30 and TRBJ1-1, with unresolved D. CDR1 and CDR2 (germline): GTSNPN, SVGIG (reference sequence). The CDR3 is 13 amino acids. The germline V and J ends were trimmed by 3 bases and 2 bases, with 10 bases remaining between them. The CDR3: CAWRKTRNTEAFF. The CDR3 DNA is TGTGCCTGGAGAAAGACCCGAAACACTGAAGCTTTCTTT.

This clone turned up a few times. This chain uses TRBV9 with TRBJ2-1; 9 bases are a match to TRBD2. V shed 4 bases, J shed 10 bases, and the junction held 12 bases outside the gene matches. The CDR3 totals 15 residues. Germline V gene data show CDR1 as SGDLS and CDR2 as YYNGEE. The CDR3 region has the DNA TGTGCCAGCAGCCCGCGGGGACTAGCAGGTTTAGAGCAGTTCTTC. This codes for CASSPRGLAGLEQFF.

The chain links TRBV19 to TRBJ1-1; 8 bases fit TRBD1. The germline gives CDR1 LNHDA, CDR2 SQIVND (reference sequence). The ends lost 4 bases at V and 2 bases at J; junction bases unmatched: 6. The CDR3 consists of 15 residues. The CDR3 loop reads CASSTQQGVNTEAFF. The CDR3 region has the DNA TGTGCCAGTAGTACCCAACAGGGGGTCAACACTGAAGCTTTCTTT.

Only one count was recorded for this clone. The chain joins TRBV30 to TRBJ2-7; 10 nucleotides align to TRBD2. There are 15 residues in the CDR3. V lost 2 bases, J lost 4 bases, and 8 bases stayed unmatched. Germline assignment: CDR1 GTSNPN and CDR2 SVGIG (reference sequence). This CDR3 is CAWSLTASGRYEQYF. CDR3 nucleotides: TGTGCCTGGAGTTTGACCGCTAGCGGGAGATACGAGCAGTACTTC.

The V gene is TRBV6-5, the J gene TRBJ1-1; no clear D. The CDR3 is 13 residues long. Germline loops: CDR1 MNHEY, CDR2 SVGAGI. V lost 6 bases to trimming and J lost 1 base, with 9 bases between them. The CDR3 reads CASRLQRNTEAFF. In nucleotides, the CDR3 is TGTGCCAGCAGGCTCCAACGGAACACTGAAGCTTTCTTT.

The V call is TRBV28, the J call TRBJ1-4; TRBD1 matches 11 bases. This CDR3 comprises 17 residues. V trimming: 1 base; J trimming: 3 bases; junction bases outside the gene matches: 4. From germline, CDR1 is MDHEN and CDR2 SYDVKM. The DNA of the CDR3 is TGTGCCAGCAGTTTATCCGGGACAGGGGGAGCTAATGAAAAACTGTTTTTT. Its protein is CASSLSGTGGANEKLFF.

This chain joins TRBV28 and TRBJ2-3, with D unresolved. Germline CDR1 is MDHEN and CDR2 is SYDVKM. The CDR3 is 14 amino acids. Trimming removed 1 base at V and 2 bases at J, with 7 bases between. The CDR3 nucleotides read TGTGCCAGCAGTTTATCTCCCATCACAGATACGCAGTATTTT. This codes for CASSLSPITDTQYF. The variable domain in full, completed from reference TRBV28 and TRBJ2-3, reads DVKVTQSSRYLVKRTGEKVFLECVQDMDHENMFWYRQDPGLGLRLIYFSYDVKMKEKGDIPEGYSVSREKKERFSLILESASTNQTSMYLCASSLSPITDTQYFGPGTRLTVL.

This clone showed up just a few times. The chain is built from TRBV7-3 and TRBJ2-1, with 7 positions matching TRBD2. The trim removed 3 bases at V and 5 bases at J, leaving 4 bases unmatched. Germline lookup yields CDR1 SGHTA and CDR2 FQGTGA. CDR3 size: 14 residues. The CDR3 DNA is TGTGCCAGCAGCTTCGAGGGAGGGCACAATGAGCAGTTCTTC. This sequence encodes CASSFEGGHNEQFF. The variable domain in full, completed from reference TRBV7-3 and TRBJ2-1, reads GAGVSQTPSNKVTEKGKYVELRCDPISGHTALYWYRQSLGQGPEFLIYFQGTGAADDSGLPNDRFFAVRPEGSVSTLKIQRTERGDSAVYLCASSFEGGHNEQFFGPGTRLTVL.

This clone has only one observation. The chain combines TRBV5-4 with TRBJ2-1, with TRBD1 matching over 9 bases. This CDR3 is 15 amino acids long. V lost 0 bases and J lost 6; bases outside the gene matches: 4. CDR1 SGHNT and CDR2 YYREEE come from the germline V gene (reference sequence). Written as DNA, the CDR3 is TGTGCCAGCAGCTTGGCGGGACAGGGTGGCAATGAGCAGTTCTTC. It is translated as CASSLAGQGGNEQFF.

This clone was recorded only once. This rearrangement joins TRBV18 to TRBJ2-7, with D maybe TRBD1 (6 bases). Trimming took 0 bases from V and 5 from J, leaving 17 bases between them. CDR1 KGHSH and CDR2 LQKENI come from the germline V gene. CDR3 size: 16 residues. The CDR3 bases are TGTGCCAGCTCACCACCCTTGCTAGGGGGAACGAACGAGCAGTACTTC. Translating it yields CASSPPLLGGTNEQYF.

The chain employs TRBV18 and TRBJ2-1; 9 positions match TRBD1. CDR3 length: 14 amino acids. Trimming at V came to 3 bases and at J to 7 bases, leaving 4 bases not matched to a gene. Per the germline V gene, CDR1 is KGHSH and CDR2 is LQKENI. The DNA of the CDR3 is TGTGCCAGCTCACCGATACAGGGGGCTAATGAGCAGTTCTTC. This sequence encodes CASSPIQGANEQFF.